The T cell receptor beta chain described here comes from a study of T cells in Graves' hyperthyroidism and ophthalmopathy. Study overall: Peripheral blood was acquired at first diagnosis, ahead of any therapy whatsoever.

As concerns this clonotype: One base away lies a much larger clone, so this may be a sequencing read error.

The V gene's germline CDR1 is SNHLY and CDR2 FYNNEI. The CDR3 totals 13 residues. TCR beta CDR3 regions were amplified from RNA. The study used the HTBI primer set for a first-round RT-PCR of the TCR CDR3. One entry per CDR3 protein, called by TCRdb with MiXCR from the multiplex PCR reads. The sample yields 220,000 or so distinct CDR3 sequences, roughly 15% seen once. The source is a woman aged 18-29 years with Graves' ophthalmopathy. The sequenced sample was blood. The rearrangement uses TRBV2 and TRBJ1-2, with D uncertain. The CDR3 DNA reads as TGTACCAGCGAGACGAGTATGGACTATGGCTACACCTTC. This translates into CTSETSMDYGYTF.